One sample yielded the 13 T cell receptor beta chains listed below, sequenced in a study of blood T cells in healthy people across ages. The authors ran a second PCR of 7 to 11 cycles using a sample-barcoded 5' primer and a J-beta primer mix. TCRdb fed the 5' RACE reads into MiXCR, producing one record per CDR3 protein. The table records fewer than 800,000 distinct CDR3 sequences, 32% of them present only once. The sequencing input was blood. The source is a woman over 75 in good health.

This clonotype was counted at least ten times. The V gene is TRBV28, the J gene TRBJ1-2, with D possibly matching TRBD1 (6 bases). Germline V lookup: CDR1 MDHEN, CDR2 SYDVKM. V was trimmed by 4 bases and J by 2 bases, leaving 20 bases between them. The CDR3 contains 17 residues. The CDR3 sequence: CASSSGGRELGNYGYTF. The CDR3 DNA is TGTGCCAGCAGTTCTGGGGGCAGGGAATTGGGAAACTATGGCTACACCTTC.

The V and J genes are TRBV5-1 and TRBJ2-6, with D tentatively TRBD1 (5 bases). Per germline, CDR1 SGHRS and CDR2 YFSETQ. This CDR3 contains 16 residues. With 0 bases removed from V and 18 bases from J, the gap between germline ends came to 25 bases. The CDR3 spells CASSLGGSSGANVWTF. The CDR3, as DNA: TGCGCCAGCAGCTTGGGAGGCAGCTCTGGGGCCAACGTCTGGACTTTC.

This clonotype showed up just a few times. CDR3 residues: CASSQGIDEQYF. The CDR3 coding sequence is TGCGCCAGCAGCCAAGGAATTGACGAGCAGTACTTC. The V gene is TRBV4-1, the J gene TRBJ2-7; D unresolved. From germline, CDR1 is MGHRA and CDR2 YSYEKL. CDR3 size: 12 residues. The V end lost 1 base, the J end lost 5 bases, and 6 bases lay between the germline ends.

In this sample, this clonotype turned up many times. The gene calls are TRBV30 and TRBJ2-7; D is ambiguous. Germline values: CDR1 GTSNPN, CDR2 SVGIG (reference sequence). V lost 4 bases, J lost 2 bases, and 9 bases lay in between. CDR3 length: 12 residues. CDR3 amino acids: CAWTGKAYEQYF. The CDR3 DNA reads as TGTGCCTGGACAGGCAAAGCCTACGAGCAGTACTTC. Using reference TRBV30 and TRBJ2-7 for the parts outside the CDR3, the full variable domain is SQTIHQWPATLVQPVGSPLSLECTVEGTSNPNLYWYRQAAGRGLQLLFYSVGIGQISSEVPQNLSASRPQDRQFILSSKKLLLSDSGFYLCAWTGKAYEQYFGPGTRLTVT.

Turning to this clonotype: Because the CDR3 is missing its conserved closing phenylalanine or tryptophan, this is likely a read error. The chain uses TRBV29-1 and TRBJ1-2, with TRBD1 matching over 9 bases. The V segment lost 7 bases and the J segment 8 bases; nucleotides outside the gene matches: 5. CDR3 length equals 11 residues. Germline CDR1 reads SQVTM; CDR2 reads ANQGSEA. CDR3 DNA sequence: TGCAGCGCGGGACAGGGAGAAGGCTACACCCTC. This codes for CSAGQGEGYTL.

This clonotype was seen once. J is TRBJ2-7 and V is TRBV29-1; 7 nucleotides agree with TRBD1. The end of the DNA aligns better with TRBJ2-5, so the J call may be wrong. CDR3 length: 13 amino acids. Germline V gene data show CDR1 as SQVTM and CDR2 as ANQGSEA. The CDR3 sequence is CSVGSGGRETQYF. The CDR3 DNA sequence: TGCAGCGTCGGGTCAGGGGGAAGGGAGACCCAGTACTTC.

The table lists this clonotype with many counts. The chain has TRBV15 and TRBJ1-1; D might be TRBD1 (6 bases). CDR3 length: 15 amino acids. V lost 1 base, J lost 4 bases, and 13 bases lay in between. Germline loops: CDR1 LNHNV, CDR2 YYDKDF (reference sequence). The CDR3 sequence: CATSRGEGGVTEAFF. CDR3 coding DNA: TGTGCCACCAGCAGAGGAGAGGGGGGGGTCACTGAAGCTTTCTTT.

A word on this clonotype: It may be a read error: a sequence one base away is much more abundant. This chain joins TRBV6-2 or TRBV6-3 and TRBJ2-3; maybe TRBD2 (5 bases). Germline CDR1 reads MNHEY; CDR2 reads SVGEGT. This CDR3 has 16 amino acids. This CDR3 reads CAGSSPDSPSTDTQYF. Here the CDR3 DNA reads TGTGCCGGCAGTTCACCGGACTCACCCAGCACAGATACGCAGTATTTT.

V and J are TRBV6-5 and TRBJ2-3; D assignment may be TRBD1 or TRBD2 (5 bases each). V was clipped by 7 bases and J by 9 bases, with 11 bases between them. The CDR3 has 11 amino acids. Germline V gene data show CDR1 as MNHEY and CDR2 as SVGAGI. CDR3 in DNA: TGTGCCAGCACCCTCGAGGGGACGCAGTATTTT. This translates into CASTLEGTQYF.

Worth noting for this clonotype: With a much larger clone just one base away, this may be a read error. V is TRBV7-3 and J is TRBJ1-2; 7 nucleotides match TRBD1. Germline V gene data show CDR1 as SGHTA and CDR2 as FQGTGA. CDR3 size: 13 residues. V was clipped by 5 bases and J by 8 bases; unmatched bases: 8. The CDR3 nucleotides are TGTGCCAGCAGCCAGGGGGGAGGAAAAGGCTACACCTTC. It encodes CASSQGGGKGYTF.

This rearrangement joins TRBV27 to TRBJ2-5; D remains unclear. Trimming took off 6 bases at V and 1 base at J, with 15 bases between the two ends. The V gene's germline CDR1 is MNHEY and CDR2 SMNVEV (reference sequence). The CDR3 contains 15 residues. CDR3 sequence: CASSLIWVPQETQYF. The CDR3 bases are TGTGCCAGCAGCCTTATCTGGGTCCCCCAAGAGACCCAGTACTTC.

About this clonotype: This sequence may be a read error, since a much larger clone differs from it by one base. V usage is TRBV30 and J usage is TRBJ1-2; D is undetermined. The CDR3 covers 12 residues. Germline values: CDR1 GTSNPN, CDR2 SVGIG (reference sequence). In DNA, the CDR3 is TGTGCCTGGAGTGTATCCGAGGACGGCTGCACCTTC. Translation: CAWSVSEDGCTF.

This clonotype has a count of ten or more. V is TRBV6-2 or TRBV6-3 and J is TRBJ2-6, with D tentatively TRBD1 (5 bases). V was cut by 5 bases and J by 1 base, with 9 bases left in between. The CDR3 covers 15 residues. Germline V lookup: CDR1 MNHEY, CDR2 SVGEGT. This CDR3 is CASSRQTSGANVLTF. CDR3 DNA sequence: TGTGCCAGCAGTCGACAGACTTCTGGGGCCAACGTCCTGACTTTC.